What follows is one T cell receptor (beta chain) and its context. Its antigen is unknown. No much larger clone is present one base from it, and per-base qualities are unavailable. This entry is derived from a study of OX40 agonist ivuxolimab in advanced cancers. With respect to the entire study: The costimulatory receptor OX40 (CD134) was targeted by ivuxolimab, a fully human IgG2 agonistic monoclonal antibody. In the dose-escalation cohort, roughly four fifths of patients were male, and the mean age was about 55 years, with a range of about 23 to 85. Among the roughly 50 dose-escalation patients, roughly 20 had hepatocellular carcinoma, some 15 melanoma, 9 renal cell carcinoma and 9 head and neck cancer. Intravenous ivuxolimab was administered to patients every 2 weeks at six dose levels: 0.01, 0.1, 0.3, 1.5, 3 and 10 mg/kg. The point of sequencing TCRbeta in the periphery was to test whether ivuxolimab changed TCR sequence diversity and drove clonal T-cell expansion. Patients were allowed to have had prior anti-PD-1, anti-PD-L1 or anti-CTLA-4 therapy, and 40% of the dose-escalation patients had been treated with checkpoint inhibitors. Partial responses occurred in three dose-escalation patients: two with cutaneous melanoma and one with hepatocellular carcinoma. The paper covers the monotherapy dose-escalation part of the phase I ivuxolimab trial, which included N of about 56 patients. What the study reported, not specific to this receptor: Low levels of normalized T-cell clonal expansion were also seen in some nonresponding patients. At doses of 0.1 to 3.0 mg/kg, clonal expansion of both CD4+ and CD8+ T cells in blood was seen between baseline and week 6. On average, CD8+ T cells showed more expanded clones than CD4+ T cells after ivuxolimab. The antigen specificity of the clonally expanded peripheral T cells was not determined. In partial responders in the 0.1-3.0 mg/kg groups, normalized peripheral clonal expansion was found to be among the lowest, especially among CD8+ T cells.

The trial excluded patients who had a history of autoimmune disease or were on systemic immunosuppression. Peripheral blood for TCR sequencing was drawn from every dose cohort at baseline, at cycle 4 day 1 and at cycle 7 day 1. Samples were obtained from an open-label, multicenter, first-in-human phase I dose-escalation trial of ivuxolimab. Adults with locally advanced or metastatic head and neck squamous cell, hepatocellular, melanoma or renal cell carcinoma were enrolled in the trial. Before TCR sequencing, CD4+ and CD8+ T cells were separately sorted from peripheral blood. Via the germline V gene (reference sequence), CDR1 is MNHEY and CDR2 SMNVEV. The junction carries 4 bases between V and J, which are trimmed by 0 bases and 4 bases respectively. The CDR3 starts with the cysteine, ends with the phenylalanine, and has 14 residues. This entry keeps only the CDR3 DNA: 42 bases, framed from base 1.

To sequence the TCRbeta CDR3 region, genomic DNA was isolated from the sorted cells. TCRbeta CDR3 regions were sequenced using the immunoSEQ Assay. Entries here come from immuneACCESS through TCRdb and include only in-frame sequences with V and J called. Some clones fail to appear in such tables; in the studies checked, an unresolved V gene covers under half of the shortfall, and the cause of the remainder is unknown. The sample table records around 78,000 clones; around 90% of these occur just once. The biggest ten clones account for around 0.26% of the sample. The chain uses TRBV27 and TRBJ2-6; the D gene is unclear. Source: CD4+ or CD8+ T cells sorted from blood, taken in a trial of the OX40 agonist ivuxolimab. This clonotype originated in an adult with an advanced solid tumor such as melanoma, head and neck, liver or kidney cancer. The DNA is as follows: TGTGCCAGCAGTTTATCGAGCGGGGCCAACGTCCTGACTTTC. This sequence encodes CASSLSSGANVLTF.